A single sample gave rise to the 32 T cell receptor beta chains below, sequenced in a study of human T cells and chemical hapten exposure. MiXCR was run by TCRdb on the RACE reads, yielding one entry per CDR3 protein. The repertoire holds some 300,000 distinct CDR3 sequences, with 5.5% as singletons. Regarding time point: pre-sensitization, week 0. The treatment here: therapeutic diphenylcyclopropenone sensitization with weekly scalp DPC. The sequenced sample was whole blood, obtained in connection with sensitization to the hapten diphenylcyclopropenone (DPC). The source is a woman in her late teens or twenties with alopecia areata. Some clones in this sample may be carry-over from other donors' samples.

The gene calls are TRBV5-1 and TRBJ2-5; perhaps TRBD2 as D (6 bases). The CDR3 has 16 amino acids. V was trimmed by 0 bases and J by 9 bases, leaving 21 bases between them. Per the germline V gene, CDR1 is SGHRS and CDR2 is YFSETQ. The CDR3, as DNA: TGCGCCAGCAGCTTGGAGGCTAGCGCCCAGTGGGGGTCCCAGTACTTC. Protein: CASSLEASAQWGSQYF. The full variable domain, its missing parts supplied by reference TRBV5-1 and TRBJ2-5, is KAGVTQTPRYLIKTRGQQVTLSCSPISGHRSVSWYQQTPGQGLQFLFEYFSETQRNKGNFPGRFSGRQFSNSRSEMNVSTLELGDSALYLCASSLEASAQWGSQYFGPGTRLLVL.

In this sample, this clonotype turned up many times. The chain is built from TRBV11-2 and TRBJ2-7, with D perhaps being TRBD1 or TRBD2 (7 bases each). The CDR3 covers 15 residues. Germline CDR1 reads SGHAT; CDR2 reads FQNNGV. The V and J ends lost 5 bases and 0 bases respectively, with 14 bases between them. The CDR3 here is CASSPRGGLSYEQYF. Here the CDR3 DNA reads TGTGCCAGCAGCCCCAGGGGGGGGCTCTCCTACGAGCAGTACTTC.

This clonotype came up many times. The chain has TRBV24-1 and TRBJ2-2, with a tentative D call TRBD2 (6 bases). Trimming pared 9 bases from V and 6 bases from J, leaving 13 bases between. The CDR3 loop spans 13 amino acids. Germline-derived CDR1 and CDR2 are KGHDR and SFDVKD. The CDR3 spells CATALEGAGELFF. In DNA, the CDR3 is TGTGCCACCGCCCTGGAGGGAGCCGGGGAGCTGTTTTTT.

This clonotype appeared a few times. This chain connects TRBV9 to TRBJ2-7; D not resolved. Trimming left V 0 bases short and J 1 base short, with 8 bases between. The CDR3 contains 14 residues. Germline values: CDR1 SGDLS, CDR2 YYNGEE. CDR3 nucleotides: TGTGCCAGCAGCGTAGACGGGCCGTCCTACGAGCAGTACTTC. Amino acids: CASSVDGPSYEQYF.

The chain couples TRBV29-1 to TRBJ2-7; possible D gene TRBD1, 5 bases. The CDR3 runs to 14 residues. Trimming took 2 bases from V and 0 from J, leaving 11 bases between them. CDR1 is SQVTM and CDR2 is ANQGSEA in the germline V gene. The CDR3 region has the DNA TGCAGCGTTGAATTGCAGGGTAGCTCCTACGAGCAGTACTTC. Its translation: CSVELQGSSYEQYF.

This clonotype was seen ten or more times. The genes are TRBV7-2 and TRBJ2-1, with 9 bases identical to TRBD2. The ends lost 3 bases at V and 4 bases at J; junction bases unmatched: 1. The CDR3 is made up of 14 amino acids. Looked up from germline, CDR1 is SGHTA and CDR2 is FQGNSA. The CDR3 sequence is CASSFAGGYNEQFF. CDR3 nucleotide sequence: TGTGCCAGCAGCTTCGCGGGGGGGTACAATGAGCAGTTCTTC. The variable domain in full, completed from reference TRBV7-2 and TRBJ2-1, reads GAGVSQSPSNKVTEKGKDVELRCDPISGHTALYWYRQSLGQGLEFLIYFQGNSAPDKSGLPSDRFSAERTGGSVSTLTIQRTQQEDSAVYLCASSFAGGYNEQFFGPGTRLTVL.

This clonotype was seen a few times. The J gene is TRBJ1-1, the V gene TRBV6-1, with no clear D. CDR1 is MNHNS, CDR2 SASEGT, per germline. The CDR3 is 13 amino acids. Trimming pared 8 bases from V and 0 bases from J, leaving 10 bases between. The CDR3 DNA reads TGTGCCAGCGGGGAGAGTATGAACACTGAAGCTTTCTTT. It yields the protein CASGESMNTEAFF.

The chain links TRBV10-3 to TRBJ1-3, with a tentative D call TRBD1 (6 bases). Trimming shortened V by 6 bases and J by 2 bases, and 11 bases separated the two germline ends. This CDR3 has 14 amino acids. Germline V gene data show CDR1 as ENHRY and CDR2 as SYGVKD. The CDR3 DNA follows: TGTGCCATCAGCGCGGACAGAACTGGAAACACCATATATTTT. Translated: CAISADRTGNTIYF.

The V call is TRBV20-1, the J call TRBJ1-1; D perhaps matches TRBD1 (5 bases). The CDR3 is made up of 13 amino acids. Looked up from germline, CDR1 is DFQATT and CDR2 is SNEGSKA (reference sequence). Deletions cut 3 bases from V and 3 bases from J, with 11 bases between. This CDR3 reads CSASKGRDTEAFF. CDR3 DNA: TGCAGTGCTAGTAAGGGCAGGGACACTGAAGCTTTCTTT.

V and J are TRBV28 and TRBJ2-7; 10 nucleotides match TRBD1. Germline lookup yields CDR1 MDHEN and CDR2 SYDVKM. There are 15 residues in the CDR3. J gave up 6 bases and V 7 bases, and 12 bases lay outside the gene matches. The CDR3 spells CASTLSGTGVREQYF. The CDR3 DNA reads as TGTGCCAGCACTCTTTCCGGGACAGGGGTCCGCGAGCAGTACTTC.

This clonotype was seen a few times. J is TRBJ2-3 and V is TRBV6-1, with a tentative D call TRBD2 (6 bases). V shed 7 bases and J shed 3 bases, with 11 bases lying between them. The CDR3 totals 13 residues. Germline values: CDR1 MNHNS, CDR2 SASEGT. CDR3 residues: CASTLRGTDTQYF. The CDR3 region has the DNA TGTGCCAGCACGCTGCGGGGAACAGATACGCAGTATTTT.

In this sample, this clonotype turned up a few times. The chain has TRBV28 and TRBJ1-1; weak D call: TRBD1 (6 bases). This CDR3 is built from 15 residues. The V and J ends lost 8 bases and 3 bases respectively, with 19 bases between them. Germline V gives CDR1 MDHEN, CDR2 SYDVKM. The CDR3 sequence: CASGGASKKDTEAFF. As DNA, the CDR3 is TGTGCCAGCGGGGGGGCAAGTAAGAAGGACACTGAAGCTTTCTTT.

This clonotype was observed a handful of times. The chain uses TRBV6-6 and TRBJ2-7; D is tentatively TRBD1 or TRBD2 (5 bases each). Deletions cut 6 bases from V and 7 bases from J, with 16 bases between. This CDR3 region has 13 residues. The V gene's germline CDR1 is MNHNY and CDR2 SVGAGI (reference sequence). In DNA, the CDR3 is TGTGCCAGCAGCCCTGGGACGATGGAAGAGCAGTACTTC. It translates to CASSPGTMEEQYF.

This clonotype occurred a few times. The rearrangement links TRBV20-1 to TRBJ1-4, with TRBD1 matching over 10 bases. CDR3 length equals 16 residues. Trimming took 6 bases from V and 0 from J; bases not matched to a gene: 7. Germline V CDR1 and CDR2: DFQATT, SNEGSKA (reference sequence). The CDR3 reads CSARTGGPATNEKLFF. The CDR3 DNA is TGCAGTGCAAGGACAGGGGGTCCGGCAACTAATGAAAAACTGTTTTTT.

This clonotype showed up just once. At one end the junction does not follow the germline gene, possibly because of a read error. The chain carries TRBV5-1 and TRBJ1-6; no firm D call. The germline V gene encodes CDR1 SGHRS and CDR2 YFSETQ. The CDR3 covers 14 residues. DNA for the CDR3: TGCGCCAGCACCTTGGAATACCCTAATTCACCCCTCCACTTT. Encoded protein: CASTLEYPNSPLHF.

The CDR3 loop is CASSTPTGPQAFF. The CDR3 DNA reads TGTGCCAGCAGCACACCGACAGGGCCCCAAGCTTTCTTT. The chain is built from TRBV11-2 and TRBJ1-1; TRBD1 aligns across 7 bases. V was clipped by 5 bases and J by 9 bases; unmatched bases: 9. Germline CDR1 SGHAT, CDR2 FQNNGV. The CDR3 covers 13 residues.

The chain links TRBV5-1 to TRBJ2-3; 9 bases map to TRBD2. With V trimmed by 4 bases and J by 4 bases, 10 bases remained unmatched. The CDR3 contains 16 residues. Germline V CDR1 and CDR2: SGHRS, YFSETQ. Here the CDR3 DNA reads TGCGCCAGCAGCCCGGGACTAGCAGTAGGGGCAGATACGCAGTATTTT. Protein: CASSPGLAVGADTQYF.

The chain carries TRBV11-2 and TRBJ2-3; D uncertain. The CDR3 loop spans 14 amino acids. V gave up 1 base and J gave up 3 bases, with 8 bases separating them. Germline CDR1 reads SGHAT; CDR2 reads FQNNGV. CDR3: CASSLVPPTDTQYF. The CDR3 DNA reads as TGTGCCAGCAGCTTAGTCCCCCCTACAGATACGCAGTATTTT.

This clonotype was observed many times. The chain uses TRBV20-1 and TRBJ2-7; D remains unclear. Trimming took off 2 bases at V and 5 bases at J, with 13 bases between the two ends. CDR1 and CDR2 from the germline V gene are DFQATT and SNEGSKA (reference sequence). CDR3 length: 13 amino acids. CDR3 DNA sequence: TGCAGTGCTAGATCCATACAGTCGCACGAGCAGTACTTC. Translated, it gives CSARSIQSHEQYF.

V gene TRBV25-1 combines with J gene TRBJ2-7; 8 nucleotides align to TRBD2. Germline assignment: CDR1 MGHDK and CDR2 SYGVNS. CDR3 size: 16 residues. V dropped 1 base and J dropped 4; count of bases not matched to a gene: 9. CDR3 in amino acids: CASSELSAGGYYEQYF. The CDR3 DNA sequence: TGTGCCAGCAGTGAATTGTCTGCGGGAGGATATTACGAGCAGTACTTC.

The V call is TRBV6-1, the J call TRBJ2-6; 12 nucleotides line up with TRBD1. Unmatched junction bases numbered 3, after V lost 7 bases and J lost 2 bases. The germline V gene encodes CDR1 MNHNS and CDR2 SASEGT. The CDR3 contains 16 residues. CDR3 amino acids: CASTGQGAAGANVLTF. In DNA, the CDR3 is TGTGCCAGCACGGGACAGGGGGCTGCTGGGGCCAACGTCCTGACTTTC.

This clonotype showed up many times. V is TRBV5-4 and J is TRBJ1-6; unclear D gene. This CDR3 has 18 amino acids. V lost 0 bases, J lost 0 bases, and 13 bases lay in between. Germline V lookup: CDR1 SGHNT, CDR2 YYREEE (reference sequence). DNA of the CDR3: TGTGCCAGCAGCTTGGATCAGGCCTTAAGCTCCTATAATTCACCCCTCCACTTT. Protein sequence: CASSLDQALSSYNSPLHF.

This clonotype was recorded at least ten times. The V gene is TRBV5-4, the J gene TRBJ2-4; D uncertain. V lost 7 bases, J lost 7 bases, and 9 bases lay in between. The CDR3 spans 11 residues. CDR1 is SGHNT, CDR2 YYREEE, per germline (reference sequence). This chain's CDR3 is CASGSSNIQYF. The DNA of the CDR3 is TGTGCCAGCGGTTCCTCTAACATTCAGTACTTC.

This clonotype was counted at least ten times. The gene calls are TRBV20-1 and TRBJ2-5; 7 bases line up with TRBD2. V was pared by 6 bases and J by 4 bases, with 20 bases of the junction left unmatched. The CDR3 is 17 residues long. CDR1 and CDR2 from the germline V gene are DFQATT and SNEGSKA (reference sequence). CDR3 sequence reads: CSAAAGIFAGVGETQYF. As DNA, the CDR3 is TGCAGTGCAGCGGCGGGTATCTTTGCGGGGGTCGGAGAGACCCAGTACTTC.

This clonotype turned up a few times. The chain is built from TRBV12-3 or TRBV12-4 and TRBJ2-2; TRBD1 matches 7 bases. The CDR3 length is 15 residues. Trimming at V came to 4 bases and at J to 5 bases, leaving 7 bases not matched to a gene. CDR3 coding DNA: TGTGCCAGCAGTTCCAGGGGGATCCTGACCGGGGAGCTGTTTTTT. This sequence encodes CASSSRGILTGELFF.

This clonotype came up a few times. The CDR3 DNA sequence: TGTGCCAGCAGTTACTCGGACAGGGAAGCTTTCTTT. Protein: CASSYSDREAFF. The J gene is TRBJ1-1, the V gene TRBV2, with TRBD1 identical over 7 bases. Germline trimming cut 5 bases from V and 8 bases from J; bases unmatched to any gene: 5. The germline V gene has CDR1 SNHLY and CDR2 FYNNEI. The CDR3 totals 12 residues.

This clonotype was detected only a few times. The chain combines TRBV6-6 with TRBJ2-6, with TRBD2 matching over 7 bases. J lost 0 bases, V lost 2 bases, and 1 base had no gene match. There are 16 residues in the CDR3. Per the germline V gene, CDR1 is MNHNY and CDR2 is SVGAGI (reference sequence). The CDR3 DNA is TGTGCCAGCAGTTACGGGGGGGACTCTGGGGCCAACGTCCTGACTTTC. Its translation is CASSYGGDSGANVLTF.

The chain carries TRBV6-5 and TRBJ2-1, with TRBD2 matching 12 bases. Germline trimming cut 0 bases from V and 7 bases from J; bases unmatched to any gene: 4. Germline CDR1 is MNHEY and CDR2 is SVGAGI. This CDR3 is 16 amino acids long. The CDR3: CASSYSTSGGGNEQFF. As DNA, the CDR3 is TGTGCCAGCAGTTACTCGACTAGCGGGGGAGGGAATGAGCAGTTCTTC.

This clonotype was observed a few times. The CDR3 DNA is TGTGCCAGCAGCTTAGCGGGGATTGTTTCACCCCTCCACTTT. This gives the protein CASSLAGIVSPLHF. The chain links TRBV7-8 to TRBJ1-6; D is uncertain. The CDR3 loop spans 14 amino acids. Germline values: CDR1 SGHVS, CDR2 FQNEAQ. V was shortened by 0 bases and J by 9 bases, with 9 bases between the two germline ends.

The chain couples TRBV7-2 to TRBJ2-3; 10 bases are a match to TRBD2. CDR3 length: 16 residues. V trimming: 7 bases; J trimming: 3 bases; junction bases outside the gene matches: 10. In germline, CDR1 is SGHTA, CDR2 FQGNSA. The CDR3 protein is CASTHPSGGGTDTQYF. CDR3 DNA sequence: TGTGCCAGCACCCATCCTAGCGGGGGTGGAACAGATACGCAGTATTTT. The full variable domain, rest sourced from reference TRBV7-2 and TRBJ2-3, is GAGVSQSPSNKVTEKGKDVELRCDPISGHTALYWYRQSLGQGLEFLIYFQGNSAPDKSGLPSDRFSAERTGGSVSTLTIQRTQQEDSAVYLCASTHPSGGGTDTQYFGPGTRLTVL.

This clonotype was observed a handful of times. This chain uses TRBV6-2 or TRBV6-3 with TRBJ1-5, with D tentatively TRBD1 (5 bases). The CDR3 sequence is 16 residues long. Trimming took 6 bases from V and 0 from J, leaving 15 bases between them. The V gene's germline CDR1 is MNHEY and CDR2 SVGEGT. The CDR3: CASSSVQGYSNQPQHF. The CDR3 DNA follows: TGTGCCAGCAGCTCCGTTCAGGGTTATAGCAATCAGCCCCAGCATTTT.

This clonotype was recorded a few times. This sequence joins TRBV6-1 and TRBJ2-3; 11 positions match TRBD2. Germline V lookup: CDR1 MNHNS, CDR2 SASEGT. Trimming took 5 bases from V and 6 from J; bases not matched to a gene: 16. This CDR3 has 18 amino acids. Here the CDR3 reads CASSRSGGASMASDTQYF. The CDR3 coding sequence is TGTGCCAGCAGTCGTAGCGGGGGGGCAAGTATGGCATCGGATACGCAGTATTTT.